These 8 T cell receptor beta chains share one sample of origin, sequenced in a study of cytomegalovirus exposure and HLA in healthy donors (dated by TCRdb to 2017 to 2019). The library came from the immunoSEQ multiplex PCR assay. The multiplex PCR relied on a mix of 60 forward primers for TCR Vbeta segments and 13 reverse primers for TCR Jbeta segments. TCRdb carries this immuneACCESS record with in-frame sequences only. Its versions omit some clonotypes, under half of them owing to an unresolved V gene in the studies checked, with the rest unexplained. The sample table records around 140,000 clones; 8.9% of these occur just once. The top ten constitute about 7.5% of the sample. Sequencing used PBMCs. The receptors were gathered from a woman aged 40 to 50 in good health and CMV-seropositive.

The CDR3 is CASSAGNLNTIYF. The CDR3 coding sequence is TGTGCCAGCAGCGCGGGAAACCTAAACACCATATATTTT. V and J are TRBV7-6 and TRBJ1-3; no definite D call. Germline values: CDR1 SGHVS, CDR2 FNYEAQ. V was shortened by 5 bases and J by 6 bases, with 11 bases between the two germline ends. The CDR3 has 13 residues.

The CDR3 DNA is TGTGCCAGCTCACCGATTGACAGGAATTCACCCCTCCACTTT. Its translation is CASSPIDRNSPLHF. The rearrangement links TRBV18 to TRBJ1-6, with D possibly matching TRBD1 (6 bases). CDR1 and CDR2 (germline): KGHSH, LQKENI. This CDR3 is built from 14 residues. Deletions cut 3 bases from V and 7 bases from J, with 10 bases between.

This clone was counted between two and nine times. CDR3 amino acids: CASSAGTQETQYF. DNA of the CDR3: TGTGCCAGCAGCGCAGGAACCCAAGAGACCCAGTACTTC. The V gene is TRBV13, the J gene TRBJ2-5; D gene ambiguous. Germline assignment: CDR1 PRHDT and CDR2 FYEKMQ (reference sequence). V dropped 5 bases and J dropped 1 base, with 8 bases sitting between them. The CDR3 is 13 amino acids.

This chain links TRBV21-1 with TRBJ1-5; the table's D call, TRBD1, has no DNA check behind it. TRBV21-1 is an annotated pseudogene. This CDR3 comprises 22 residues. DNA of the CDR3: TGTGCCAGCAGCAAAGTCCGGGTCTCGGGACAGGGCTTCCCTTATAGCAATCAGCCCCAGCATTTT. Translated, it gives CASSKVRVSGQGFPYSNQPQHF.

This clone was observed a few times. The J gene is TRBJ2-2, the V gene TRBV6-6, with a possible D match to TRBD1 (6 bases). Per the germline V gene, CDR1 is MNHNY and CDR2 is SVGAGI (reference sequence). The CDR3 is made up of 14 amino acids. Trimming removed 7 bases from V and 0 bases from J, with 9 bases in between. CDR3 DNA sequence: TGTGCCAGCACCGGACAGCCGAACACCGGGGAGCTGTTTTTT. This codes for CASTGQPNTGELFF.

This rearrangement joins TRBV2 to TRBJ1-1, with D unresolved. V was trimmed by 4 bases and J by 4 bases, leaving 13 bases between them. The CDR3 sequence is 14 residues long. From germline, CDR1 is SNHLY and CDR2 FYNNEI. Here the CDR3 reads CASSGGPLSTEAFF. For the CDR3, the DNA is TGTGCCAGCAGTGGAGGGCCCTTGAGCACTGAAGCTTTCTTT.

This clone was seen a handful of times. This rearrangement joins TRBV10-3 to TRBJ2-5; TRBD1 matches at 8 bases. The CDR3 runs 16 residues. Germline lookup yields CDR1 ENHRY and CDR2 SYGVKD. V lost 3 bases to trimming and J lost 0 bases; unmatched junction nucleotides: 6. CDR3 sequence reads: CAISDPDRAHQETQYF. The CDR3 DNA follows: TGTGCCATCAGTGACCCGGACAGGGCCCACCAAGAGACCCAGTACTTC.

This clone was found a few times. The genes are TRBV27 and TRBJ2-1, with 9 nucleotides matching TRBD2. V lost 2 bases, J lost 2 bases, and 4 bases stayed unmatched. Germline CDR1 reads MNHEY; CDR2 reads SMNVEV (reference sequence). The CDR3 is made up of 16 amino acids. CDR3 sequence (DNA): TGTGCCAGCAGTTTACCAGCGGGGGGAACCTACAATGAGCAGTTCTTC. Its translation: CASSLPAGGTYNEQFF.